The TCR beta chain described here comes from a study of neurological immune-mediated disorders. The junction had 6 bases not matched to a gene; V was cut back by 4 bases and J by 7 bases. Germline loops: CDR1 SGHKS, CDR2 YYEKEE (reference sequence). The CDR3 sequence is 16 residues long. As to time point: longitudinal time-point 1 (baseline). This clonotype was found a few times. Each CDR3 protein is one row after TCRdb ran MiXCR on the 5' RACE reads. The table records around 60,000 distinct CDR3 sequences, roughly 10% of them present only once. This clonotype was obtained from a male donor with HTLV-1-associated myelopathy (HAM/TSP). Source material: PBMCs. V and J are TRBV5-5 and TRBJ1-6, with TRBD1 matching over 12 bases. Here the CDR3 reads CASSPGTGGHNSPLHF. CDR3 in DNA: TGTGCCAGCAGCCCAGGGACAGGGGGCCACAATTCACCCCTCCACTTT.